This TCR beta chain was sequenced in a study of T cells after yellow fever vaccination. Study-level findings and limits: Of the clonotypes, a small share occurred in both CD4 and CD8 compartments. At around 95% for CD4 and around 91% for CD8, most primary-vaccination clones showed up again after the booster.

V shed 5 bases and J 3 bases; nucleotides not matched to a gene: 13. This CDR3 contains 17 residues. Germline values: CDR1 MNHEY, CDR2 SVGAGI. TCR cDNA was made by 5'RACE template switching, adding a universal primer site and UMIs. MiXCR was run by TCRdb on the 5' RACE reads, yielding one entry per CDR3 protein. The repertoire holds 25,000 to 30,000 distinct CDR3 sequences, with roughly 4.5% as singletons. This clonotype was counted ten times or more. The sequences come from PBMCs, either bulk or a sorted T-cell subset (CD4+, CD8+, memory, or dextramer-sorted; not recorded which), collected on the day of the yellow fever booster vaccination. This TCR came from a man aged 18 to 35 who received the YFV17D yellow fever vaccine. This chain joins TRBV6-5 and TRBJ2-4; 7 nucleotides agree with TRBD1. This chain's CDR3 is CASSPARRQGDKNIQYF. In nucleotides, the CDR3 is TGTGCCAGCAGTCCCGCGCGGAGACAGGGAGACAAAAACATTCAGTACTTC.